The rows below give T cell receptor beta chains drawn from one sample of a study of T cell responses to AZD1222 COVID-19 vaccine. This table comes from immunoSEQ multiplex PCR, and its TCRdb copy is limited to in-frame clones, with some not included. The top ten hold about 5.9% of the sample, which has 150,000 to 200,000 clones, 90% seen once. The sequencing here drew on peripheral blood, taken 28 days after the second AZD1222 dose. The origin of the receptors is an adult who received the AZD1222 COVID-19 vaccine. Both conserved end residues are part of each CDR3. D genes are given only for firm matches. A row's size may be missing; if present it is once, few, many or a size class.

.	TRBJ2-5	TRBV7-9	TRBD2	CASSWGLAGVETQYF	TGTGCCAGCAGCTGGGGACTAGCGGGAGTAGAGACCCAGTACTTC
.	TRBJ2-7	TRBV28	.	CASSGKAHYEQYF	TGTGCCAGCAGCGGAAAGGCCCACTACGAGCAGTACTTC
.	TRBJ2-3	TRBV28	TRBD2	CASSFPGTSGRTDTQYF	TGTGCCAGCAGTTTCCCAGGGACTAGCGGGAGGACAGATACGCAGTATTTT
.	TRBJ1-4	TRBV30	TRBD1	CAWFSRGTGGEKLFF	TGTGCCTGGTTTTCCAGGGGGACAGGAGGTGAAAAACTGTTTTTT
few	TRBJ2-7	TRBV6-5	.	CASSPQGSPEQYF	TGTGCCAGCAGTCCACAAGGGTCCCCCGAGCAGTACTTC
.	TRBJ1-1	TRBV12-3/TRBV12-4	.	CASRRTGNTEAFF	TGTGCCAGCAGACGCACAGGGAACACTGAAGCTTTCTTT
.	TRBJ1-5	TRBV24-1	.	CATSVGPRQVPDSNQPQHF	TGTGCCACCAGTGTCGGCCCGAGACAGGTCCCCGATAGCAATCAGCCCCAGCATTTT
.	TRBJ1-2	TRBV3-1/TRBV3-2	.	CASSQAGRGGYTF	TGTGCCAGCAGCCAAGCAGGGCGCGGTGGCTACACCTTC
.	TRBJ2-5	TRBV28	.	CASRPGGVQETQYF	TGTGCCAGCCGCCCTGGGGGAGTCCAGGAGACCCAGTACTTC
.	TRBJ1-3	TRBV7-2	.	CASSPMHSGNTIYF	TGTGCCAGCAGCCCCATGCACTCTGGAAACACCATATATTTT
.	TRBJ2-1	TRBV2	.	CASWRKGGQYNEQFF	TGTGCCAGCTGGAGAAAGGGGGGGCAGTACAATGAGCAGTTCTTC
.	TRBJ2-3	TRBV7-7	TRBD2	CASSPQLANTDTQYF	TGTGCCAGCAGCCCCCAACTAGCGAACACAGATACGCAGTATTTT
.	TRBJ2-5	TRBV2	.	CASSYRQSGETQYF	TGTGCCAGCAGCTACAGGCAGTCCGGTGAGACCCAGTACTTC
.	TRBJ1-6	TRBV6-5	.	CASSRTDYSPLHF	TGTGCCAGCTCAAGGACAGATTATTCACCCCTCCACTTT
.	TRBJ2-7	TRBV6-7	.	CASSYGGGHEQYF	TGTGCCAGCAGTTACGGAGGGGGCCACGAGCAGTACTTC
.	TRBJ1-5	TRBV18	TRBD1	CASSTDRGSFQPQHF	TGTGCCAGCTCAACGGACAGGGGGAGTTTTCAGCCCCAGCATTTT
.	TRBJ2-7	TRBV7-9	.	CASSVRQDTYEQYF	TGTGCCAGCAGCGTCCGACAGGATACCTACGAGCAGTACTTC
.	TRBJ1-6	TRBV6-5	.	CASSWDTRSYNSPLHF	TGTGCCAGCAGTTGGGACACACGCTCCTATAATTCACCCCTCCACTTT